The clone carrying this TCR beta chain appeared a few times. No antigen is known for it. The germline gene is not matched at one end of the junction; a read error may be the cause. The record originates from a study of a mutant IDH1 vaccine in newly diagnosed glioma. Across the whole study: Averaging around 42 years of age, treated patients were about 62% male and approximately 38% female. Previous treatment comprised radiotherapy, temozolomide, or both, mostly both. Whole-study results and caveats: Immune responses induced by vaccination arose in 93.3% of the patients. Top-clonotype changes in peripheral T cells seemed unrelated to pseudoprogression.

Method: immunoSEQ multiplex PCR; TCRdb's copy keeps in-frame clones and lacks some. The table has more than 35,000 clones, about four fifths seen once. The CDR3 extends over 13 amino acids. From germline, CDR1 is SGHNT and CDR2 YYREEE (reference sequence). Time point specified: week 23, last vaccination. Vaccine doses each comprised 300 ug of mutant IDH1 20-mer peptide, with topical imiquimod. The V call is TRBV5-4, the J call TRBJ2-1, with 8 bases that match TRBD2. The specimen was PBMCs, collected from a glioma patient whose treatment included an IDH1 peptide vaccine. This clonotype originated in a man in his forties or fifties with glioma. The CDR3 loop is CASRLGLGSEQFF. CDR3 in DNA: TGTGCCAGCAGATTGGGACTAGGCAGTGAGCAGTTCTTC. Drawing the rest from reference TRBV5-4 and TRBJ2-1, the complete variable domain is ETGVTQSPTHLIKTRGQQVTLRCSSQSGHNTVSWYQQALGQGPQFIFQYYREEENGRGNFPPRFSGLQFPNYSSELNVNALELDDSALYLCASRLGLGSEQFFGPGTRLTVL.